The sequence of this TCR beta chain was determined in a study of CD8 T cells in Susac syndrome. Sequencing targeted TCR beta in blood CD8+ and CD4+ T cells. The control participants were healthy donors, and these controls were matched with respect to both age and sex. It was with random hexamers that roughly 0.5 to 1 ug RNA was reverse transcribed. Multiplex immunoSEQ PCR targeted 54 Vbeta and 13 Jbeta TCR beta segments. TCRdb re-called the immunoSEQ multiplex PCR reads with MiXCR, one entry per CDR3 protein. Counted here are about 80,000 distinct CDR3 sequences, 94% occurring once; the ten biggest clones make up 0.2% to 0.3%. The receptor comes from a human donor in good health. Sequencing was carried out using CD8+ T cells from PBMCs.

The chain's CDR3 is CASSDSAPVSYNEQFF. In DNA, the CDR3 is TGTGCCAGCAGTGACTCGGCACCCGTCTCCTACAATGAGCAGTTCTTC. J is TRBJ2-1 and V is TRBV6-4; D is ambiguous. The V gene lost 0 bases and the J gene lost 0 bases, with 9 bases spanning the gap. Germline CDR1 and CDR2: MRHNA and SNTAGT. The CDR3 extends over 16 amino acids.